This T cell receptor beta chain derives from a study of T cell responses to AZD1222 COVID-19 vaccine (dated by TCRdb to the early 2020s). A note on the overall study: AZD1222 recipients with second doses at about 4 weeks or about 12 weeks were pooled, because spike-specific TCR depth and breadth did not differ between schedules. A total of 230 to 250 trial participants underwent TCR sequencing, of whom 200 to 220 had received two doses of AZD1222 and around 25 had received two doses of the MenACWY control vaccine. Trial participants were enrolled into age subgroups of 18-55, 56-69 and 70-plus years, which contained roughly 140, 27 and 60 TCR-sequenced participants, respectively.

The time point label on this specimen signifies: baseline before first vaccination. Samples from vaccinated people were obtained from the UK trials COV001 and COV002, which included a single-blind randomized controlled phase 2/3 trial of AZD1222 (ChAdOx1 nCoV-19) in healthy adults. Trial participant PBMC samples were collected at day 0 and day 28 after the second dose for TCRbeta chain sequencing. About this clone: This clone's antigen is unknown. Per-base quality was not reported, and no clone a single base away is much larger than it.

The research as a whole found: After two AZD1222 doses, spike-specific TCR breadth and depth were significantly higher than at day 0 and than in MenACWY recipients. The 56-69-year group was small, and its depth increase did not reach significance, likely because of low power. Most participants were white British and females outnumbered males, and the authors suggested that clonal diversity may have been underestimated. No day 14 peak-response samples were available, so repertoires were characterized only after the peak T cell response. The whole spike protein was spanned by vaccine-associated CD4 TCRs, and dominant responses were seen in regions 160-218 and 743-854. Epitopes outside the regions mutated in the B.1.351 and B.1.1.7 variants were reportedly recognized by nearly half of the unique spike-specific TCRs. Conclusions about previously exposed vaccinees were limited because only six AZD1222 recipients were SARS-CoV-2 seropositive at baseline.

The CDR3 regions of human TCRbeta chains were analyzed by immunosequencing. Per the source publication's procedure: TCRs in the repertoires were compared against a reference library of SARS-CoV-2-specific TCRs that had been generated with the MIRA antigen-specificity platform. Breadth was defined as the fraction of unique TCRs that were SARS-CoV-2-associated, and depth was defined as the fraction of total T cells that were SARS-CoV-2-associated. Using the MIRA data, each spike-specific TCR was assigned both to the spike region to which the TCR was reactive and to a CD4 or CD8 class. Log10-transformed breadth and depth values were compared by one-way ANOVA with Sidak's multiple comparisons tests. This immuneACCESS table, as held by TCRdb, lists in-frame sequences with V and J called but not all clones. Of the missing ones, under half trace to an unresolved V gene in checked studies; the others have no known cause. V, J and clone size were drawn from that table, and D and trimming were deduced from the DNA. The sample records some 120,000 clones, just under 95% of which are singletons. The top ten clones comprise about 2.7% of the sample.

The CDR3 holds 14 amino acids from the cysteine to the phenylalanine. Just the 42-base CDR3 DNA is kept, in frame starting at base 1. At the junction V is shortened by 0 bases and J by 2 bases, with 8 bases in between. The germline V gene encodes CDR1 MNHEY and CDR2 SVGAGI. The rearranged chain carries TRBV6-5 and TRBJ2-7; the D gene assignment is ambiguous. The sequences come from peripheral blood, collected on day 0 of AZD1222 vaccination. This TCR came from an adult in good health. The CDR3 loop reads CASSYSPPPYEQYF. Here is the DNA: TGTGCCAGCAGTTACTCGCCCCCCCCCTACGAGCAGTACTTC.